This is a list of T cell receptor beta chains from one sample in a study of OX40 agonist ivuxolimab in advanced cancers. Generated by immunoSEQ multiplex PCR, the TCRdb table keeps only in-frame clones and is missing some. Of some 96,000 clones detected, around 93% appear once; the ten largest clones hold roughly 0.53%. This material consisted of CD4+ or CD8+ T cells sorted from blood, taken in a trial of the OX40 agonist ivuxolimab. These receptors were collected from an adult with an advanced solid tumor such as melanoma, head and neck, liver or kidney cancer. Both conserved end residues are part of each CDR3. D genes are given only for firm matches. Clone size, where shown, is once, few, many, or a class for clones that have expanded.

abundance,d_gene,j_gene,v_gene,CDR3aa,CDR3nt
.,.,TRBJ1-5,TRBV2,CASSPGMDQPQHF,TGTGCCAGCAGTCCAGGGATGGATCAGCCCCAGCATTTT
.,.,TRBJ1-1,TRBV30,CAWSVRRGRGSTEAFF,TGTGCCTGGAGTGTACGACGGGGCAGGGGATCCACTGAAGCTTTCTTT
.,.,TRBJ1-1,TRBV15,CATSRDRPGLTEAFF,TGTGCCACCAGCAGGGACCGCCCGGGGTTAACTGAAGCTTTCTTT
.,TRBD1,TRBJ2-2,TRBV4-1,CASSQAGTGGTGELFF,TGCGCCAGCAGCCAGGCCGGGACAGGGGGCACCGGGGAGCTGTTTTTT
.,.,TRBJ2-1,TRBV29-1,CSVEEFPDLYNEQFF,TGCAGCGTTGAGGAGTTCCCAGACCTTTACAATGAGCAGTTCTTC
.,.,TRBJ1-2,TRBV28,CASSFRRGRGYGYTF,TGTGCCAGCAGTTTTCGGCGGGGAAGGGGCTATGGCTACACCTTC
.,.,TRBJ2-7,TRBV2,CASSEWDTNYEQYF,TGTGCCAGCAGTGAATGGGACACCAACTACGAGCAGTACTTC
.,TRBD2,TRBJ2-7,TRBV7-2,CASSWGGYEQYF,TGTGCCAGCAGCTGGGGGGGGTACGAGCAGTACTTC
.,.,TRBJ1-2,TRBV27,CASSLGNNYGYTF,TGTGCCAGCAGTTTGGGGAATAACTATGGCTACACCTTC
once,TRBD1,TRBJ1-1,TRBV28,CASVHAGTVYTEAFF,TGTGCCAGCGTACATGCCGGGACAGTATATACTGAAGCTTTCTTT
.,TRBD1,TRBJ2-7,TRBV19,CATEQGQGAGEQYF,TGTGCCACCGAACAGGGACAGGGGGCTGGCGAGCAGTACTTC
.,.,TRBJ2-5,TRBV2,CASSEDGLQRETQYF,TGTGCCAGCAGTGAAGATGGACTTCAACGGGAGACCCAGTACTTC
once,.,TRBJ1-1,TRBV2,CASRLIGGSTEAFF,TGTGCCAGCAGGCTAATTGGGGGAAGCACTGAAGCTTTCTTT
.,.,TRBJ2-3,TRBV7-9,CASSLIGVQGFLPDTQYF,TGTGCCAGCAGCTTAATAGGGGTACAGGGCTTCCTTCCAGATACGCAGTATTTT
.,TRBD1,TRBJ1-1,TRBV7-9,CASSSRQGARDTEAFF,TGTGCCAGCAGCTCCCGACAGGGGGCGAGGGACACTGAAGCTTTCTTT
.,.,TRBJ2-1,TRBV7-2,CASSLGTPGYNEQFF,TGTGCCAGCAGCTTAGGGACCCCAGGATACAATGAGCAGTTCTTC
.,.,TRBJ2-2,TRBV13,CASSLDPLSGELFF,TGTGCCAGCAGCTTAGATCCCCTGAGCGGGGAGCTGTTTTTT
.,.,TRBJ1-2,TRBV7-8,CASSLGGVGGYTF,TGTGCCAGCAGCTTAGGAGGGGTGGGGGGCTACACCTTC
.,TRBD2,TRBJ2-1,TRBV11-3,CASSLVAGGPYNEQFF,TGTGCCAGCAGCTTAGTAGCGGGAGGGCCCTACAATGAGCAGTTCTTC
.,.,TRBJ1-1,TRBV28,CASSWANTEAFF,TGTGCCAGCAGTTGGGCGAACACTGAAGCTTTCTTT